A single sample is the source of the 26 T cell receptor beta chains below, sequenced in a study of blood T cell repertoires in COVID-19. The assay was immunoSEQ multiplex PCR, and TCRdb's table has in-frame clones only and misses some. The sample yields 200,000 to 250,000 clones, about 85% seen once. Sequencing used peripheral blood. The receptors were sampled from a young woman who had recovered from COVID-19.

CDR3 nucleotides: TGTGCCAGCGTAGGGGCCTACGAGCAGTACTTC. Amino acids: CASVGAYEQYF. The chain links TRBV15 to TRBJ2-7, with D perhaps TRBD1 (5 bases). Germline loops: CDR1 LNHNV, CDR2 YYDKDF (reference sequence). CDR3 length equals 11 residues. Trimming cost V 10 bases and J 2 bases, with 9 bases left between them.

This chain joins TRBV18 and TRBJ1-3; 7 bases agree with TRBD1. There are 15 residues in the CDR3. Germline V gives CDR1 KGHSH, CDR2 LQKENI. The ends lost 3 bases at V and 4 bases at J; junction bases unmatched: 6. CDR3 sequence (DNA): TGTGCCAGCTCACCCAAGACAGGGATGGGAAACACCATATATTTT. This sequence encodes CASSPKTGMGNTIYF.

This clone was seen only a few times. This chain connects TRBV7-3 to TRBJ2-1, with 10 bases aligning to TRBD2. J gave up 7 bases and V 4 bases, and 10 bases lay outside the gene matches. This CDR3 comprises 16 residues. CDR1 and CDR2 from the germline V gene are SGHTA and FQGTGA. The CDR3 DNA follows: TGTGCCAGCAGCTATATAGCGGGAGGAGCTGTAAATGAGCAGTTCTTC. It codes for CASSYIAGGAVNEQFF.

Only one count was recorded for this clone. The chain uses TRBV15 and TRBJ2-5; 9 nucleotides align to TRBD2. V was clipped by 1 base and J by 5 bases; unmatched bases: 17. The CDR3 is 19 residues long. The germline CDR1 and CDR2 sequences are LNHNV and YYDKDF (reference sequence). The CDR3 reads CATSRGRAGGEFLGETQYF. The DNA for the CDR3 is TGTGCCACCAGCAGAGGTCGGGCGGGAGGGGAGTTCTTAGGGGAGACCCAGTACTTC.

The CDR3: CASSLRQGLGANVLTF. The CDR3 DNA follows: TGTGCCAGCAGCTTACGACAGGGCCTAGGAGCCAACGTCCTGACTTTC. The chain is built from TRBV7-6 and TRBJ2-6; 7 bases align to TRBD1. Germline V gives CDR1 SGHVS, CDR2 FNYEAQ. This CDR3 has 16 amino acids. Germline trimming cut 2 bases from V and 7 bases from J; bases unmatched to any gene: 8.

The chain combines TRBV5-1 with TRBJ2-7; 8 nucleotides agree with TRBD2. The length of the CDR3 is 13 residues. With 10 bases clipped from V and 9 bases from J, the junction kept 15 bases outside the gene matches. In germline, CDR1 is SGHRS, CDR2 YFSETQ. CDR3 loop: CAAARGLAGLQYF. In nucleotides, the CDR3 is TGCGCCGCCGCGCGAGGACTAGCAGGACTGCAGTACTTC.

The chain carries TRBV24-1 and TRBJ2-5; a weak D match, TRBD2 (6 bases). Trimming took off 5 bases at V and 5 bases at J, with 11 bases between the two ends. CDR1 KGHDR and CDR2 SFDVKD come from the germline V gene. The CDR3 runs 13 residues. The CDR3 coding sequence is TGTGCCACCAGTGGGGGGGTTTGGGAGACCCAGTACTTC. It encodes CATSGGVWETQYF.

This clone has a handful of counts. The V call is TRBV5-8, the J call TRBJ2-7; D perhaps matches TRBD1 (5 bases). This CDR3 region has 11 residues. V was trimmed by 3 bases and J by 9 bases, leaving 10 bases between them. Germline values: CDR1 SGHTS, CDR2 YDEGEE. CDR3 region: CASSWGLWQYF. The CDR3 coding sequence is TGTGCCAGCAGCTGGGGCCTTTGGCAGTACTTC.

This chain uses TRBV5-6 with TRBJ2-7; D is ambiguous. The CDR3 covers 14 residues. Germline CDR1 SGHDT, CDR2 YYEEEE. V lost 0 bases and J lost 3, with 10 bases in between. The CDR3 is CASSLGAGDYEQYF. The CDR3 nucleotides are TGTGCCAGCAGCTTGGGGGCAGGTGACTACGAGCAGTACTTC.

The chain is built from TRBV12-3 or TRBV12-4 and TRBJ1-1; D is uncertain. Trimming took 3 bases from V and 2 from J, leaving 7 bases between them. CDR3 length: 13 residues. CDR3 residues: CASSLGSNTEAFF. For the CDR3, the DNA is TGTGCCAGCAGTTTGGGCAGCAACACTGAAGCTTTCTTT.

As DNA, the CDR3 is TGTGCCAGCAGTTTAACTTATGGTCATGAGCAGTTCTTC. Translation gives CASSLTYGHEQFF. The V call is TRBV27, the J call TRBJ2-1, with no clear D. Between the trimmed V and J ends, which lost 2 bases and 8 bases, there was a span of 10 bases. The germline CDR1 and CDR2 sequences are MNHEY and SMNVEV (reference sequence). The CDR3 loop spans 13 amino acids.

The chain links TRBV4-3 to TRBJ2-1; D not resolved. This CDR3 is built from 12 residues. Germline CDR1 is LGHNA and CDR2 is YSLEER. V dropped 0 bases and J dropped 9 bases, with 6 bases sitting between them. The CDR3, as DNA: TGCGCCAGCAGCCAAGATCTCGTTGAGCAGTTCTTC. It translates to CASSQDLVEQFF.

The genes are TRBV19 and TRBJ2-3, with D possibly being TRBD1 (5 bases). Trimming cost V 3 bases and J 4 bases, with 11 bases left between them. This CDR3 is built from 14 residues. Germline V gives CDR1 LNHDA, CDR2 SQIVND (reference sequence). The CDR3 DNA sequence: TGTGCCAGTAGTATGATCCAGGGTGCAGATACGCAGTATTTT. Residues: CASSMIQGADTQYF.

The chain couples TRBV4-1 to TRBJ2-5, with 7 bases matching TRBD2. The CDR3 sequence is 14 residues long. CDR1 MGHRA and CDR2 YSYEKL come from the germline V gene. With 2 bases clipped from V and 3 bases from J, the junction kept 3 bases outside the gene matches. The DNA for the CDR3 is TGCGCCAGCAGCCAAAGGCGGGAGAAAGAGACCCAGTACTTC. This sequence encodes CASSQRREKETQYF.

V usage is TRBV27 and J usage is TRBJ2-2; maybe TRBD2 (6 bases). CDR3 size: 11 residues. The V end was cut by 2 bases, the J end by 12 bases, with 7 bases between. Germline-derived CDR1 and CDR2 are MNHEY and SMNVEV (reference sequence). DNA of the CDR3: TGTGCCAGCAGTTTAGGACTAAAGCTGTTTTTT. Translation gives CASSLGLKLFF.

This clone has only one observation. The J gene is TRBJ1-4, the V gene TRBV4-3, with D unclear. Trimming shortened V by 4 bases and J by 8 bases, and 20 bases separated the two germline ends. The length of the CDR3 is 16 residues. Per the germline V gene, CDR1 is LGHNA and CDR2 is YSLEER. The CDR3 nucleotides read TGCGCCAGCAGCCTTGATCCGACTAGCCGGTGGGAAAAACTGTTTTTT. Translating gives CASSLDPTSRWEKLFF.

V is TRBV4-2 and J is TRBJ2-1, with D tentatively TRBD2 (7 bases). The CDR3 sequence is 15 residues long. Trimming took 3 bases from V and 9 from J, leaving 18 bases between them. Looked up from germline, CDR1 is LGHNA and CDR2 is YNFKEQ. The CDR3 DNA reads as TGTGCCAGCAGCCAGGAATGGACTAGAGGGGGTGAGCAGTTCTTC. It translates to CASSQEWTRGGEQFF.

CDR3 loop: CASSLLGGIAGNTIYF. The CDR3 nucleotides read TGTGCCAGCAGCCTTCTTGGGGGGATTGCTGGAAACACCATATATTTT. V is TRBV7-3 and J is TRBJ1-3; D perhaps matches TRBD1 (5 bases). This CDR3 has 16 residues. Germline CDR1 is SGHTA and CDR2 is FQGTGA. V was shortened by 5 bases and J by 2 bases, with 16 bases between the two germline ends.

This chain connects TRBV2 to TRBJ1-2; 11 bases are a match to TRBD1. Germline CDR1 and CDR2: SNHLY and FYNNEI. The CDR3 sequence is 15 residues long. The ends lost 2 bases at V and 5 bases at J; junction bases unmatched: 4. The CDR3 nucleotides are TGTGCCAGCAGTGAAAGAGGACAGGGGGCTTATGGCTACACCTTC. It is translated as CASSERGQGAYGYTF.

The chain links TRBV10-1 to TRBJ2-1; 12 positions match TRBD2. This CDR3 comprises 17 residues. The V and J ends lost 0 bases and 6 bases, in that order; junction bases with no gene match: 6. In germline, CDR1 is WNHNN, CDR2 SYGVQD (reference sequence). Here the CDR3 DNA reads TGCGCCAGCAGTGAGTCGTATTCTAGCGGGAGGGCCAATGAGCAGTTCTTC. Its translation: CASSESYSSGRANEQFF.

V and J are TRBV24-1 and TRBJ2-1, with TRBD2 matching 9 bases. The germline V gene has CDR1 KGHDR and CDR2 SFDVKD. The CDR3 loop spans 16 amino acids. After removal of 5 bases from V and 0 bases from J, the junction contained 4 bases not matched to a gene. The CDR3 spells CATSGLAENSYNEQFF. The CDR3 bases are TGTGCCACCAGTGGACTAGCGGAAAACTCCTACAATGAGCAGTTCTTC.

This clone was observed once. The rearrangement uses TRBV19 and TRBJ1-1, with D maybe TRBD1 (5 bases). In germline, CDR1 is LNHDA, CDR2 SQIVND (reference sequence). Trimming shortened V by 7 bases and J by 6 bases, and 12 bases separated the two germline ends. The CDR3 is made up of 12 amino acids. CDR3 amino acids: CASKRQSAEAFF. In nucleotides, the CDR3 is TGTGCCAGTAAAAGACAGAGCGCTGAAGCTTTCTTT.

The rearrangement uses TRBV29-1 and TRBJ1-1, with 10 positions matching TRBD1. The CDR3 consists of 16 residues. V shed 0 bases and J 11 bases; nucleotides not matched to a gene: 15. Germline-derived CDR1 and CDR2 are SQVTM and ANQGSEA. As DNA, the CDR3 is TGCAGCGTTGAAGATTCGGACAGGGGGGACTCTAGGCACGCTTTCTTT. Its translation: CSVEDSDRGDSRHAFF. The whole variable domain, remainder taken from reference TRBV29-1 and TRBJ1-1, is SAVISQKPSRDICQRGTSLTIQCQVDSQVTMMFWYRQQPGQSLTLIATANQGSEATYESGFVIDKFPISRPNLTFSTLTVSNMSPEDSSIYLCSVEDSDRGDSRHAFFGQGTRLTVV.

The chain recombines TRBV18 with TRBJ1-1; D is ambiguous. V dropped 2 bases and J dropped 1 base, with 5 bases sitting between them. The CDR3 has 13 residues. Germline V lookup: CDR1 KGHSH, CDR2 LQKENI. The CDR3 coding sequence is TGTGCCAGCTCACCAGAGTCGAACACTGAAGCTTTCTTT. Residues: CASSPESNTEAFF.

The chain is built from TRBV7-6 and TRBJ1-1, with D unclear. The CDR3 covers 15 residues. Trimming took 1 base from V and 6 from J, leaving 15 bases between them. Germline V lookup: CDR1 SGHVS, CDR2 FNYEAQ. The CDR3 here is CASSLEFLPGAEAFF. The CDR3 nucleotides read TGTGCCAGCAGCTTAGAGTTTCTACCCGGGGCTGAAGCTTTCTTT.

V is TRBV19 and J is TRBJ2-2; D gene uncertain. Looked up from germline, CDR1 is LNHDA and CDR2 is SQIVND (reference sequence). V was pared by 2 bases and J by 2 bases, with 6 bases between. The CDR3 length is 14 residues. The CDR3 here is CASSISVNTGELFF. The CDR3, as DNA: TGTGCCAGTAGTATATCGGTTAACACCGGGGAGCTGTTTTTT.